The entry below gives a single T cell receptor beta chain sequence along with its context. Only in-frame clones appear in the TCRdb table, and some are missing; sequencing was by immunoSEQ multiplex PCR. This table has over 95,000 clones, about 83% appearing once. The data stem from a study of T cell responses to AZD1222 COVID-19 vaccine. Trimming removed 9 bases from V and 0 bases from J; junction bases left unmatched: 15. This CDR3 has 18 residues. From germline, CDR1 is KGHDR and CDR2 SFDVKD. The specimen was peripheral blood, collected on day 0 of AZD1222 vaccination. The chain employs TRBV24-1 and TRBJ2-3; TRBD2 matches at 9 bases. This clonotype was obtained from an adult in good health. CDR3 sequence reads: CATGPGTSLGFSTDTQYF. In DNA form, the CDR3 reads TGTGCCACCGGGCCCGGGACTAGCCTAGGATTTAGCACAGATACGCAGTATTTT.